Shown below are 17 T cell receptor beta chains from a single sample sequenced in a study of blood T cell repertoires in COVID-19 (dated by TCRdb to the early 2020s). Library prep was done by the immunoSEQ multiplex PCR assay. TCRdb took this table from immuneACCESS and kept in-frame rearrangements with V and J called. Such tables lack part of the clones; where checked against another copy, unresolved V genes explain under half of the gap, and the rest is unexplained. The sample profile shows tens of thousands of clones; roughly 82% of them were found once. About 14% of the sample goes to the ten largest clones. Sequencing was done on a sample of peripheral blood. The source of these receptors is a man between 45 and 60 years old with active or convalescent COVID-19.

CDR3: CASSFRTEGEGYTF. The CDR3 bases are TGCGCCAGCAGCTTCAGGACAGAGGGGGAGGGCTACACCTTC. The rearrangement joins TRBV5-1 to TRBJ1-2, with a tentative D call TRBD1 (6 bases). Germline V gives CDR1 SGHRS, CDR2 YFSETQ. V was trimmed by 2 bases and J by 8 bases, leaving 16 bases between them. The CDR3 extends over 14 amino acids.

J is TRBJ2-6 and V is TRBV19, with D perhaps matching TRBD2 (7 bases). The ends were cut back, 3 bases at V and 2 bases at J, with 20 bases in the middle. The CDR3 extends over 19 amino acids. From germline, CDR1 is LNHDA and CDR2 SQIVND (reference sequence). The DNA for the CDR3 is TGTGCCAGTAGTATCGGGGGGCAGGCGTTAAGGCCTGGGGCCAACGTCCTGACTTTC. It translates to CASSIGGQALRPGANVLTF. The full variable domain, its missing parts supplied by reference TRBV19 and TRBJ2-6, is DGGITQSPKYLFRKEGQNVTLSCEQNLNHDAMYWYRQDPGQGLRLIYYSQIVNDFQKGDIAEGYSVSREKKESFPLTVTSAQKNPTAFYLCASSIGGQALRPGANVLTFGAGSRLTVL.

The V gene is TRBV11-2, the J gene TRBJ1-1, with D tentatively TRBD1 (6 bases). V lost 4 bases and J 4 bases, leaving 13 bases between the germline ends. The CDR3 has 14 residues. Germline assignment: CDR1 SGHAT and CDR2 FQNNGV. The chain's CDR3 is CASSSQQGSTEAFF. The DNA for the CDR3 is TGTGCCAGCAGCTCCCAACAGGGTTCCACTGAAGCTTTCTTT.

This sequence joins TRBV6-1 and TRBJ2-7; weak D call: TRBD2 (5 bases). The V and J ends lost 2 bases and 3 bases respectively, with 8 bases between them. CDR3 length: 13 residues. Germline-derived CDR1 and CDR2 are MNHNS and SASEGT. The CDR3 spells CASSETGVYEQYF. The CDR3 DNA is TGTGCCAGCAGTGAAACCGGGGTCTACGAGCAGTACTTC.

The chain links TRBV6-4 to TRBJ1-1; no clear D gene. V lost 6 bases, J lost 8 bases, and 22 bases lay in between. The length of the CDR3 is 15 residues. Germline V gives CDR1 MRHNA, CDR2 SNTAGT. Here the CDR3 reads CASSPSATLRGEAFF. In DNA form, the CDR3 reads TGTGCCAGCAGCCCCTCAGCCACCCTACGGGGAGAAGCTTTCTTT.

This clone was picked up a small number of times. The V gene is TRBV19, the J gene TRBJ1-6, with unresolved D. The V end was cut by 3 bases, the J end by 10 bases, with 10 bases between. The CDR3 length is 13 residues. Germline loops: CDR1 LNHDA, CDR2 SQIVND (reference sequence). The CDR3 sequence: CASSIIEGSPLHF. The CDR3 region has the DNA TGTGCCAGTAGTATCATAGAGGGCTCACCCCTCCACTTT.

This chain connects TRBV27 to TRBJ2-5; 8 nucleotides line up with TRBD1. This CDR3 is built from 14 residues. Germline lookup yields CDR1 MNHEY and CDR2 SMNVEV (reference sequence). The trim removed 5 bases at V and 6 bases at J, leaving 8 bases unmatched. CDR3 protein: CASSTLGQGQTQYF. The CDR3 nucleotides are TGTGCCAGCAGTACTTTAGGACAGGGCCAGACCCAGTACTTC.

The V gene is TRBV23-1, the J gene TRBJ1-5; 7 bases map to TRBD1. TRBV23-1 is identified as an open reading frame with a role that is uncertain. The CDR3 length is 16 residues. V lost 0 bases, J lost 5 bases, and 7 bases stayed unmatched. CDR3 sequence: CASSQSGGEVDQPQHF. In DNA, the CDR3 is TGCGCCAGCAGTCAATCAGGGGGCGAAGTGGATCAGCCCCAGCATTTT.

The chain combines TRBV3-1 (or the pseudogene TRBV3-2) with TRBJ1-5; 9 bases line up with TRBD1. The CDR3 consists of 15 residues. Germline CDR1 reads LGHDT; CDR2 reads YNNKEL (reference sequence). The V segment lost 4 bases and the J segment 6 bases; nucleotides outside the gene matches: 7. CDR3 region: CASSPPGQGGQPQHF. CDR3 nucleotides: TGTGCCAGCAGCCCACCGGGACAGGGAGGTCAGCCCCAGCATTTT.

Here the CDR3 reads CASSLGQGVSYEQYF. CDR3 DNA sequence: TGTGCCAGCAGCTTGGGACAGGGGGTTTCCTACGAGCAGTACTTC. V gene TRBV5-6 combines with J gene TRBJ2-7, with TRBD1 identical over 9 bases. V lost 0 bases, J lost 1 base, and 2 bases stayed unmatched. Germline V gives CDR1 SGHDT, CDR2 YYEEEE. This CDR3 region has 15 residues.

The chain joins TRBV7-8 to TRBJ1-2; TRBD1 is a possible D gene (6 bases). This CDR3 contains 15 residues. Between the trimmed V and J ends, which lost 5 bases and 8 bases, there was a span of 21 bases. Looked up from germline, CDR1 is SGHVS and CDR2 is FQNEAQ. CDR3 nucleotide sequence: TGTGCCAGCAGCACCACTCCGGGACAAAGGACGGGCTACACCTTC. It is translated as CASSTTPGQRTGYTF.

This clone is medium-sized within its sample. The V call is TRBV6-2 or TRBV6-3, the J call TRBJ1-5, with 12 nucleotides matching TRBD1. The CDR3 consists of 16 residues. After removal of 6 bases from V and 6 bases from J, the junction contained 9 bases not matched to a gene. Germline CDR1 reads MNHEY; CDR2 reads SVGEGT. CDR3 bases: TGTGCCAGCAGCCCCGGGGGACAGGGGGCGACTCAGCCCCAGCATTTT. It codes for CASSPGGQGATQPQHF.

This clone was counted once. V usage is TRBV18 and J usage is TRBJ2-3; no clear D. The CDR3 consists of 15 residues. In germline, CDR1 is KGHSH, CDR2 LQKENI. V lost 6 bases and J 0 bases, leaving 13 bases between the germline ends. CDR3 in amino acids: CASSYDSYSTDTQYF. CDR3 nucleotides: TGTGCCAGCTCGTACGACTCCTATAGCACAGATACGCAGTATTTT.

The chain links TRBV14 to TRBJ2-2, with D perhaps TRBD2 (5 bases). CDR1 is SGHDN, CDR2 FVKESK, per germline. The CDR3 is 15 amino acids. Trimming cost V 6 bases and J 5 bases, with 16 bases left between them. CDR3 nucleotide sequence: TGTGCCAGCAGGCCCGGGGAAGGGCGAACCGGGGAGCTGTTTTTT. The encoded protein is CASRPGEGRTGELFF. Looking up the rest from reference TRBV14 and TRBJ2-2 gives the full variable domain: EAGVTQFPSHSVIEKGQTVTLRCDPISGHDNLYWYRRVMGKEIKFLLHFVKESKQDESGMPNNRFLAERTGGTYSTLKVQPAELEDSGVYFCASRPGEGRTGELFFGEGSRLTVL.

This clone was seen only once. The chain is built from TRBV14 and TRBJ2-2; unclear D gene. This CDR3 has 12 residues. Trimming pared 4 bases from V and 5 bases from J, leaving 5 bases between. Germline V gene sequence: CDR1 SGHDN, CDR2 FVKESK. The CDR3 sequence: CASSLGTGELFF. CDR3 in DNA: TGTGCCAGCAGCCTCGGGACCGGGGAGCTGTTTTTT.

J is TRBJ2-3 and V is TRBV15; the match to TRBD2 covers 7 bases. V gave up 4 bases and J gave up 6 bases; unmatched junction bases: 4. CDR1 and CDR2 from the germline V gene are LNHNV and YYDKDF (reference sequence). CDR3 length: 13 residues. Written as DNA, the CDR3 is TGTGCCACCAGCATCGGGACTATCGATACGCAGTATTTT. It specifies CATSIGTIDTQYF.

This chain links TRBV15 with TRBJ2-5; 11 bases line up with TRBD2. The length of the CDR3 is 17 residues. Losses at the gene ends were 0 bases for V and 6 bases for J; bases not matched to a gene: 9. CDR1 and CDR2 from the germline V gene are LNHNV and YYDKDF (reference sequence). The CDR3 nucleotides read TGTGCCACCAGCAGAGATCAAGTAGCGGGGGGGCAAAAGACCCAGTACTTC. This encodes CATSRDQVAGGQKTQYF.